These 24 T cell receptor beta chains came from one sample sequenced in a study of shared clonotypes between healthy human individuals. The table came from immunoSEQ multiplex PCR; TCRdb's copy has only in-frame clones and leaves some out. Of 75,000 to 100,000 clones listed, roughly 50% are singletons. Sequencing was performed on PBMCs. The receptors here all came from a woman aged 40 to 50 in good health. Some clones in this sample may be carry-over from other donors' samples.

The table lists this clone with a count of one. The rearrangement joins TRBV5-1 to TRBJ2-3; D uncertain. CDR3 size: 15 residues. Germline CDR1 reads SGHRS; CDR2 reads YFSETQ. The V and J ends lost 1 base and 4 bases respectively, with 13 bases between them. This CDR3 reads CASSLIVGWADTQYF. In DNA form, the CDR3 reads TGCGCCAGCAGCTTGATTGTCGGATGGGCAGATACGCAGTATTTT.

J is TRBJ1-3 and V is TRBV5-6; D call uncertain. Germline V CDR1 and CDR2: SGHDT, YYEEEE. Trimming took off 2 bases at V and 5 bases at J, with 11 bases between the two ends. CDR3 length: 14 residues. Here the CDR3 DNA reads TGTGCCAGCAGCTTTACTGGGATAAGAAACACCATATATTTT. Its protein product is CASSFTGIRNTIYF.

This clone was observed a handful of times. The chain employs TRBV20-1 and TRBJ1-1; D gene ambiguous. Germline V gene sequence: CDR1 DFQATT, CDR2 SNEGSKA (reference sequence). CDR3 length: 11 amino acids. Between the trimmed V and J ends, which lost 5 bases and 8 bases, there was a span of 12 bases. In DNA form, the CDR3 reads TGCAGTGCTGGAGGGCGGATAGAAGCTTTCTTT. Amino acids: CSAGGRIEAFF.

This clone was recorded once. The gene calls are TRBV5-4 and TRBJ2-7; D remains unclear. The CDR3 length is 14 residues. V lost 5 bases to trimming and J lost 2 bases, with 14 bases between them. CDR1 and CDR2 (germline): SGHNT, YYREEE (reference sequence). CDR3 in DNA: TGTGCCAGCAGTCAACTGACACTCCCCTACGAGCAGTACTTC. Translated, it gives CASSQLTLPYEQYF.

In its sample, this clone was seen a few times. J is TRBJ2-7 and V is TRBV7-8; weak D call: TRBD1 (6 bases). CDR1 SGHVS and CDR2 FQNEAQ come from the germline V gene. V was cut by 3 bases and J by 0 bases, with 9 bases left in between. The CDR3 runs to 14 residues. The CDR3 is CASSLMGASYEQYF. DNA of the CDR3: TGTGCCAGCAGCTTGATGGGGGCCTCCTACGAGCAGTACTTC.

The chain combines TRBV2 with TRBJ1-2; no clear D gene. Germline V gene lookup returns CDR1 SNHLY and CDR2 FYNNEI. Deletions cut 4 bases from V and 4 bases from J, with 7 bases between. This CDR3 region has 12 residues. The CDR3 DNA sequence: TGTGCCAGCAGTGGCAGCCTCTATGGCTACACCTTC. This gives the protein CASSGSLYGYTF.

The V call is TRBV29-1, the J call TRBJ1-1; 7 bases fit TRBD1. The length of the CDR3 is 15 residues. In germline, CDR1 is SQVTM, CDR2 ANQGSEA. J was trimmed by 4 bases and V by 0 bases; bases with no gene match: 8. The CDR3 sequence is CSVEDPGTVSTEAFF. CDR3 nucleotide sequence: TGCAGCGTTGAAGACCCTGGGACAGTAAGCACTGAAGCTTTCTTT.

This clone was seen at least ten times. Here the CDR3 reads CSAQGNSYEQYF. CDR3 DNA sequence: TGCAGCGCCCAGGGCAACTCCTACGAGCAGTACTTC. The V call is TRBV29-1, the J call TRBJ2-7; a weak D match, TRBD1 (5 bases). CDR1 is SQVTM, CDR2 ANQGSEA, per germline. There are 12 residues in the CDR3. The germline V and J ends were trimmed by 7 bases and 0 bases, with 10 bases remaining between them.

This clone was observed many times. J is TRBJ1-2 and V is TRBV5-8; D call uncertain. The CDR3 is made up of 12 amino acids. Trimming took off 0 bases at V and 8 bases at J, with 8 bases between the two ends. In germline, CDR1 is SGHTS, CDR2 YDEGEE. The CDR3 is CASSLEGLGYTF. CDR3 nucleotide sequence: TGTGCCAGCAGCTTGGAAGGGCTCGGCTACACCTTC.

This clone has only one observation. The chain combines TRBV2 with TRBJ2-5; 9 bases match TRBD2. The assigned J gene may be wrong: the sequence end matches TRBJ2-7 better. The CDR3 has 16 residues. Germline lookup yields CDR1 SNHLY and CDR2 FYNNEI. CDR3 DNA sequence: TGTGCCAGCAGCTCCTCTTTAGCGGGAGTTCGGTACGAGCAGTACTTC. As protein: CASSSSLAGVRYEQYF.

This clone was seen more than once but under ten times. CDR3 amino acids: CASSLSRETQYF. CDR3 DNA: TGTGCCAGCAGCTTATCGCGAGAGACCCAGTACTTC. V gene TRBV7-2 combines with J gene TRBJ2-5; no clear D gene. The V gene lost 2 bases and the J gene lost 4 bases, with 5 bases spanning the gap. Germline CDR1 SGHTA, CDR2 FQGNSA. The CDR3 consists of 12 residues.

Comments on this clone: Compared with germline, one end of the junction differs, possibly owing to a read error. The CDR3, as DNA: TGTGCCAGCAACTTAAACTGGGGTCAAGAGACCCAGTACTTC. This codes for CASNLNWGQETQYF. The chain has TRBV7-2 and TRBJ2-5; D is undetermined. CDR3 size: 14 residues. Germline V gives CDR1 SGHTA, CDR2 FQGNSA.

The chain joins TRBV4-3 to TRBJ2-7; tentative D call: TRBD1 (6 bases). CDR1 LGHNA and CDR2 YSLEER come from the germline V gene. The CDR3 runs 14 residues. The V gene lost 4 bases and the J gene lost 0 bases, with 10 bases spanning the gap. CDR3 amino acids: CASSLAGASYEQYF. CDR3 DNA: TGCGCCAGCAGCCTTGCAGGGGCCTCCTACGAGCAGTACTTC.

The rearrangement links TRBV2 to TRBJ1-5; tentative D call: TRBD1 (5 bases). Trimming cost V 6 bases and J 7 bases, with 13 bases left between them. The CDR3 is 13 amino acids. CDR1 is SNHLY, CDR2 FYNNEI, per germline. The CDR3 region has the DNA TGTGCCAGCAGGATCTGGGGCGACCAGCCCCAGCATTTT. The encoded protein is CASRIWGDQPQHF. Filled out from reference TRBV2 and TRBJ1-5, the complete variable domain reads EPEVTQTPSHQVTQMGQEVILRCVPISNHLYFYWYRQILGQKVEFLVSFYNNEISEKSEIFDDQFSVERPDGSNFTLKIRSTKLEDSAMYFCASRIWGDQPQHFGDGTRLSIL.

The J gene is TRBJ2-1, the V gene TRBV5-4; 10 bases map to TRBD2. Germline loops: CDR1 SGHNT, CDR2 YYREEE (reference sequence). J lost 8 bases, V lost 0 bases, and 8 bases had no gene match. This CDR3 region has 16 residues. The CDR3 bases are TGTGCCAGCAGCTTGGAGGCTAGCGGGAGAGCCGATGAGCAGTTCTTC. Its protein is CASSLEASGRADEQFF.

The CDR3 spells CASSVTSGGGEQFF. The CDR3 nucleotides read TGTGCCAGCAGTGTGACTAGCGGGGGGGGTGAGCAGTTCTTC. The chain couples TRBV2 to TRBJ2-1; 14 bases agree with TRBD2. The CDR3 loop spans 14 amino acids. V trimming: 4 bases; J trimming: 9 bases; junction bases outside the gene matches: 2. Germline assignment: CDR1 SNHLY and CDR2 FYNNEI.

This clone occurred many times. The chain is built from TRBV20-1 and TRBJ2-7; perhaps D is TRBD1 or TRBD2 (6 bases each). The germline V gene encodes CDR1 DFQATT and CDR2 SNEGSKA (reference sequence). CDR3 length: 10 residues. V lost 4 bases to trimming and J lost 9 bases, with 10 bases between them. The CDR3 is CSAKGGAQYF. The CDR3 DNA reads TGCAGTGCTAAGGGGGGAGCGCAGTACTTC.

A remark on this clone: This may be a read error: a much more frequent sequence differs by one nucleotide. V usage is TRBV6-5 and J usage is TRBJ2-7, with D perhaps TRBD2 (5 bases). CDR1 is MNHEY, CDR2 SVGAGI, per germline. This CDR3 comprises 13 residues. V lost 10 bases and J lost 7, with 20 bases in between. CDR3 sequence: CAISRAPLREQYF. Written as DNA, the CDR3 is TGTGCCATCTCGAGGGCTCCTTTAAGGGAGCAGTACTTC.

There are a few counts of this clone. V usage is TRBV29-1 and J usage is TRBJ2-1, with D possibly being TRBD2 (5 bases). V was cut by 8 bases and J by 6 bases, with 20 bases left in between. Germline CDR1 is SQVTM and CDR2 is ANQGSEA. This CDR3 comprises 14 residues. CDR3 in amino acids: CSILDYRLANEQFF. The CDR3 bases are TGCAGCATCCTAGACTATCGGCTGGCCAATGAGCAGTTCTTC.

The rearrangement links TRBV5-6 to TRBJ1-1; D unclear. CDR3 length: 16 residues. From germline, CDR1 is SGHDT and CDR2 YYEEEE. The V end was cut by 3 bases, the J end by 5 bases, with 20 bases between. The CDR3 DNA reads TGTGCCAGCAGCTCCTGGCTGGTCGGGGATGGGACTGAAGCTTTCTTT. Amino acids: CASSSWLVGDGTEAFF.

There are a few counts of this clone. The chain carries TRBV29-1 and TRBJ2-5, with D perhaps matching TRBD1 or TRBD2 (6 bases each). CDR1 is SQVTM, CDR2 ANQGSEA, per germline. The CDR3 is 14 residues long. V was cut by 7 bases and J by 1 base, with 16 bases left in between. The CDR3 sequence is CSAGRRDIQETQYF. DNA for the CDR3: TGCAGCGCTGGGAGGCGGGACATCCAAGAGACCCAGTACTTC.

The chain has TRBV5-4 and TRBJ2-1; TRBD2 matches 9 bases. The length of the CDR3 is 17 residues. Germline V lookup: CDR1 SGHNT, CDR2 YYREEE (reference sequence). The CDR3: CAAAAWGSSGRVDEQFF. CDR3 in DNA: TGTGCTGCAGCAGCTTGGGGGAGTAGCGGGAGAGTTGATGAGCAGTTCTTC.

The chain couples TRBV11-2 to TRBJ2-2; 9 bases map to TRBD1. CDR1 and CDR2 (germline): SGHAT, FQNNGV. The CDR3 spans 17 residues. V lost 5 bases and J lost 2; bases outside the gene matches: 9. The CDR3 spells CASSANRDRANTGELFF. The CDR3 nucleotides read TGTGCCAGCAGCGCCAACCGGGACAGGGCCAACACCGGGGAGCTGTTTTTT.

The rearrangement links TRBV18 to TRBJ2-5; 9 bases line up with TRBD1. The J call may be in error: the DNA end matches TRBJ2-7 better. The CDR3 loop spans 13 amino acids. CDR1 and CDR2 (germline): KGHSH, LQKENI. CDR3 nucleotide sequence: TGTGCCAGCTCACCGGGACAGGGTGCCGAGCAGTACTTC. Translating gives CASSPGQGAEQYF.